The 25 T cell receptor beta chains below come from one sample, sequenced in a study of CD8 T cells in ankylosing spondylitis. TCRdb fed the 5' RACE reads into MiXCR, producing one record per CDR3 protein. Of about 130,000 distinct CDR3 sequences listed, approximately 14% are singletons. Material: blood, either unsorted or a sorted T cell fraction (not recorded which). The origin of the receptors is a female donor with ankylosing spondylitis or in good health (not recorded which).

This sequence joins TRBV6-5 and TRBJ1-6; D remains unclear. Germline V gene data show CDR1 as MNHEY and CDR2 as SVGAGI. This CDR3 has 17 amino acids. V was shortened by 4 bases and J by 7 bases, with 20 bases between the two germline ends. This CDR3 reads CASSSPASGVRNSPLHF. CDR3 coding DNA: TGTGCCAGCAGTTCACCCGCGTCTGGGGTTCGGAATTCACCCCTCCACTTT.

This chain uses TRBV5-4 with TRBJ2-3; 11 positions match TRBD2. The CDR3 runs to 21 residues. V was clipped by 4 bases and J by 3 bases; unmatched bases: 22. The V gene's germline CDR1 is SGHNT and CDR2 YYREEE (reference sequence). The CDR3 DNA follows: TGTGCCAGCAGCCACACAAGCGTAGGACTAGCGGGTGGAGTCAGAACAGATACGCAGTATTTT. Protein product: CASSHTSVGLAGGVRTDTQYF.

The chain has TRBV28 and TRBJ2-1, with D perhaps assigned TRBD1 or TRBD2 (7 bases each). Germline CDR1 is MDHEN and CDR2 is SYDVKM. The V gene lost 8 bases and the J gene lost 5 bases, with 16 bases spanning the gap. The CDR3 extends over 14 amino acids. The CDR3 region has the DNA TGTGCCAGCCAGGGGGGGAGAAGGAACAATGAGCAGTTCTTC. Amino acid sequence: CASQGGRRNNEQFF. Combining the CDR3 with reference TRBV28 and TRBJ2-1 gives the whole variable domain DVKVTQSSRYLVKRTGEKVFLECVQDMDHENMFWYRQDPGLGLRLIYFSYDVKMKEKGDIPEGYSVSREKKERFSLILESASTNQTSMYLCASQGGRRNNEQFFGPGTRLTVL.

V usage is TRBV14 and J usage is TRBJ2-5, with D unresolved. This CDR3 contains 16 residues. Per germline, CDR1 SGHDN and CDR2 FVKESK. Trimming removed 4 bases at V and 0 bases at J, with 15 bases between. For the CDR3, the DNA is TGTGCCAGCAGCCCATATTTCCCCCGACACCAAGAGACCCAGTACTTC. It codes for CASSPYFPRHQETQYF.

V and J are TRBV6-1 and TRBJ2-1; the match to TRBD2 covers 15 bases. The CDR3 length is 17 residues. V gave up 4 bases and J gave up 4 bases; unmatched junction bases: 5. CDR1 and CDR2 (germline): MNHNS, SASEGT. The CDR3 nucleotides read TGTGCCAGCAGTGCCGGGACTAGCGGGAGGAATTACAATGAGCAGTTCTTC. It is translated as CASSAGTSGRNYNEQFF.

This clonotype was observed at least ten times. The chain is built from TRBV20-1 and TRBJ2-5, with D perhaps TRBD1 (5 bases). The CDR3 consists of 11 residues. Germline-derived CDR1 and CDR2 are DFQATT and SNEGSKA (reference sequence). V was cut by 4 bases and J by 4 bases, with 7 bases left in between. The CDR3 region is CSATRGETQYF. CDR3 bases: TGCAGTGCTACTAGGGGAGAGACCCAGTACTTC.

In this sample, this clonotype turned up many times. This chain joins TRBV29-1 and TRBJ2-3; 8 nucleotides agree with TRBD1. The CDR3 loop spans 14 amino acids. Losses at the gene ends were 4 bases for V and 3 bases for J; bases not matched to a gene: 6. The germline V gene encodes CDR1 SQVTM and CDR2 ANQGSEA. The CDR3 coding sequence is TGCAGCGTTGGCGGACAGGGTGGGACAGATACGCAGTATTTT. This translates into CSVGGQGGTDTQYF.

This clonotype was recorded at least ten times. The chain joins TRBV12-3 or TRBV12-4 to TRBJ1-2; weak D call: TRBD1 (5 bases). The CDR3 loop spans 14 amino acids. Trimming removed 2 bases at V and 6 bases at J, with 13 bases between. The DNA of the CDR3 is TGTGCCAGCAGTTTAAAACAGGTTGGGAATGGCTACACCTTC. Its translation: CASSLKQVGNGYTF.

This clonotype occurred a few times. CDR3 nucleotide sequence: TGTGCCAGCAGCTTAGGGGGTCCAGAGTCTGGAAACACCATATATTTT. This encodes CASSLGGPESGNTIYF. The rearrangement links TRBV7-2 to TRBJ1-3; D not certain. Germline V gives CDR1 SGHTA, CDR2 FQGNSA. The CDR3 extends over 16 amino acids. Deletions cut 1 base from V and 1 base from J, with 11 bases between.

In its sample, this clonotype was seen many times. The chain couples TRBV6-1 to TRBJ2-1; 10 bases match TRBD2. This CDR3 is built from 18 residues. Germline assignment: CDR1 MNHNS and CDR2 SASEGT. The junction had 12 bases not matched to a gene; V was cut back by 1 base and J by 6 bases. The CDR3 nucleotides are TGTGCCAGCAGTGAAGTATTAGCCTGGCTAGCGGGAGTCAATGAGCAGTTCTTC. Translation: CASSEVLAWLAGVNEQFF.

The table lists this clonotype with many counts. The V call is TRBV6-5, the J call TRBJ2-7; tentative D call: TRBD1 (6 bases). Between the trimmed V and J ends, which lost 2 bases and 1 base, there was a span of 15 bases. CDR1 is MNHEY, CDR2 SVGAGI, per germline. The CDR3 is 16 residues long. CDR3 nucleotide sequence: TGTGCCAGCAGTTACCTTGGGGCTGACAGGTCCTACGAGCAGTACTTC. Translated, it gives CASSYLGADRSYEQYF.

This clonotype was observed at least ten times. V gene TRBV21-1 combines with J gene TRBJ2-7; the table's D call, TRBD1, was not checked against the DNA. TRBV21-1 is marked as a pseudogene. The CDR3 loop spans 14 amino acids. CDR3 residues: CARLYWDKAYEQYF. The CDR3 coding sequence is TGTGCCAGACTGTATTGGGACAAAGCCTACGAGCAGTACTTC.

This clonotype was counted between two and nine times. The V and J genes are TRBV20-1 and TRBJ2-1, with D perhaps matching TRBD1 (7 bases). In germline, CDR1 is DFQATT, CDR2 SNEGSKA (reference sequence). Between the trimmed V and J ends, which lost 0 bases and 2 bases, there was a span of 17 bases. The CDR3 contains 17 residues. The CDR3 sequence is CSARDQGGIGAYNEQFF. CDR3 bases: TGCAGTGCTAGAGACCAGGGGGGAATCGGTGCCTACAATGAGCAGTTCTTC.

The genes are TRBV7-3 and TRBJ2-2, with 8 bases that match TRBD1. Germline CDR1 SGHTA, CDR2 FQGTGA. V trimming: 5 bases; J trimming: 0 bases; junction bases outside the gene matches: 5. The CDR3 runs to 16 residues. CDR3 protein: CASSPLDRANTGELFF. The CDR3 region has the DNA TGTGCCAGCAGCCCCCTGGACAGGGCGAACACCGGGGAGCTGTTTTTT.

At least ten counts were recorded for this clonotype. In DNA, the CDR3 is TGTGCCAGCAGCTTAGGACAAGGCCAAGATACGCAGTATTTT. Translation gives CASSLGQGQDTQYF. The chain links TRBV7-2 to TRBJ2-3; D not resolved. The ends were cut back, 1 base at V and 5 bases at J, with 10 bases in the middle. The CDR3 runs to 14 residues. Germline-derived CDR1 and CDR2 are SGHTA and FQGNSA.

This clonotype was picked up many times. This chain connects TRBV19 to TRBJ1-1; D uncertain. V was trimmed by 4 bases and J by 1 base, leaving 10 bases between them. The germline CDR1 and CDR2 sequences are LNHDA and SQIVND (reference sequence). This CDR3 is 14 amino acids long. CDR3 amino acids: CASSSPEKNTEAFF. Written as DNA, the CDR3 is TGTGCCAGTAGTAGTCCAGAAAAGAACACTGAAGCTTTCTTT.

As for this clonotype: A much bigger clone sits one base away, suggesting this may be a read error. This rearrangement joins TRBV5-1 to TRBJ2-5, with TRBD1 as a possible D gene (6 bases). CDR3 length: 14 residues. CDR1 and CDR2 from the germline V gene are SGHRS and YFSETQ. The CDR3 DNA sequence: TGCACCAGCAGCTTGGAGACAGGTCGGGAGACCCAGTACTTC. Its protein is CTSSLETGRETQYF.

This clonotype was found many times. This chain links TRBV6-1 with TRBJ2-3; 7 nucleotides match TRBD1. Trimming removed 5 bases from V and 7 bases from J; junction bases left unmatched: 6. The CDR3 is made up of 13 amino acids. CDR1 and CDR2 from the germline V gene are MNHNS and SASEGT. The CDR3 DNA reads as TGTGCCAGCAGTCCGGGGACAGCTAATACGCAGTATTTT. Protein: CASSPGTANTQYF.

The chain uses TRBV10-3 and TRBJ2-2; 8 nucleotides line up with TRBD2. The CDR3 consists of 15 residues. Germline V gene lookup returns CDR1 ENHRY and CDR2 SYGVKD. J lost 4 bases, V lost 4 bases, and 5 bases had no gene match. The CDR3: CAISVGGAVTGELFF. CDR3 bases: TGTGCCATCAGTGTCGGGGGGGCCGTCACCGGGGAGCTGTTTTTT.

There are many counts of this clonotype. This chain joins TRBV20-1 and TRBJ2-3; D may match TRBD1 or TRBD2 (6 bases each). Per the germline V gene, CDR1 is DFQATT and CDR2 is SNEGSKA (reference sequence). CDR3 length: 11 residues. Between the trimmed V and J ends, which lost 6 bases and 4 bases, there was a span of 8 bases. DNA of the CDR3: TGCAGTGCGGGGGGCGCAGATACGCAGTATTTT. It specifies CSAGGADTQYF.

This clonotype has just a few counts. CDR3 bases: TGTGCCAGCAGTTATCGGTCTAGCGCCTACAATGAGCAGTTCTTC. Its translation: CASSYRSSAYNEQFF. The chain employs TRBV6-2 or TRBV6-3 and TRBJ2-1; D is perhaps TRBD2 (6 bases). This CDR3 is built from 15 residues. Trimming left V 3 bases short and J 2 bases short, with 11 bases between. Germline-derived CDR1 and CDR2 are MNHEY and SVGEGT.

This clonotype was seen a few times. V gene TRBV2 combines with J gene TRBJ1-1; D not certain. Germline V gene data show CDR1 as SNHLY and CDR2 as FYNNEI. The CDR3 covers 13 residues. Trimming left V 7 bases short and J 0 bases short, with 9 bases between. The CDR3 region has the DNA TGTGCCAGCACCAGTCAGATGAACACTGAAGCTTTCTTT. Its protein product is CASTSQMNTEAFF.

At least ten counts were recorded for this clonotype. The chain links TRBV10-3 to TRBJ1-4; a possible D gene is TRBD1 (6 bases). CDR3 length: 14 residues. CDR1 ENHRY and CDR2 SYGVKD come from the germline V gene. V dropped 2 bases and J dropped 5 bases, with 9 bases sitting between them. In DNA form, the CDR3 reads TGTGCCATCAGTGAGGAGGGGGACAATGAAAAACTGTTTTTT. It yields the protein CAISEEGDNEKLFF.

This clonotype was found a few times. The genes are TRBV4-1 and TRBJ2-7, with 8 bases that match TRBD2. Germline CDR1 reads MGHRA; CDR2 reads YSYEKL. V lost 0 bases, J lost 1 base, and 8 bases stayed unmatched. The CDR3 length is 17 residues. DNA of the CDR3: TGCGCCAGCAGCCAAGAGTTTGGAAGCGGGAGTTCCTACGAGCAGTACTTC. This codes for CASSQEFGSGSSYEQYF.

This clonotype was counted a few times. Written as DNA, the CDR3 is TGTGCCACCAGCAGAGTAGGCAGTTCAGGCTTGGCTTTCTTT. This translates into CATSRVGSSGLAFF. The chain carries TRBV15 and TRBJ1-1; D remains ambiguous. V lost 1 base to trimming and J lost 11 bases, with 17 bases between them. The CDR3 is 14 residues long. Looked up from germline, CDR1 is LNHNV and CDR2 is YYDKDF (reference sequence).